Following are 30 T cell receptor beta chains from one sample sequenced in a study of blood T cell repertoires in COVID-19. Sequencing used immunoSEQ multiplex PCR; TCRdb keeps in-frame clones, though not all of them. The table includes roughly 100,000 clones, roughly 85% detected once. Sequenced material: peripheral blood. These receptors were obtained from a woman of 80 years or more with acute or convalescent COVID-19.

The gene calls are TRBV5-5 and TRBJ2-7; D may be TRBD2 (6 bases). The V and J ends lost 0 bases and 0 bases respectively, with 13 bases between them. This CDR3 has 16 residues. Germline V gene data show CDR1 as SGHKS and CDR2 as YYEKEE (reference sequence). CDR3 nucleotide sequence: TGTGCCAGCAGCTTGGAAGGCGGGATGAGCTCCTACGAGCAGTACTTC. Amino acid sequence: CASSLEGGMSSYEQYF.

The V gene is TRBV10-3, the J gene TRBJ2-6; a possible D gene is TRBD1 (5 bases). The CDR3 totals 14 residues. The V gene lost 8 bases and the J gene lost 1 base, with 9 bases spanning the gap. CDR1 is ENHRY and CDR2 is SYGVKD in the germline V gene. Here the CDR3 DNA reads TGTGCCATCGGCCCAGGGTCTGGGGCCAACGTCCTGACTTTC. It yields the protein CAIGPGSGANVLTF.

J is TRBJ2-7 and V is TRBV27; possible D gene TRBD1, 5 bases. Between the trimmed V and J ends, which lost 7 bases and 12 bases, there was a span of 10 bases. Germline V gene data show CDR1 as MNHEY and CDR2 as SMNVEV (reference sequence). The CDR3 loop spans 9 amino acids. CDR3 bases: TGTGCCAGCAAGGACACACCGTACGTC. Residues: CASKDTPYV.

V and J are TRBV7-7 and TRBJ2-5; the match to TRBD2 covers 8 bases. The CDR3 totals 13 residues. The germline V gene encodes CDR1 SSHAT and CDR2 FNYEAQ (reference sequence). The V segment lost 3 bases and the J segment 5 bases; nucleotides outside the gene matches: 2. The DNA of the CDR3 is TGTGCCAGCAGCTTCCGACTAGCGGAGACCCAGTACTTC. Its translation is CASSFRLAETQYF. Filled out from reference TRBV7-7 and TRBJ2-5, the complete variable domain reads GAGVSQSPRYKVTKRGQDVTLRCDPISSHATLYWYQQALGQGPEFLTYFNYEAQPDKSGLPSDRFSAERPEGSISTLTIQRTEQRDSAMYRCASSFRLAETQYFGPGTRLLVL.

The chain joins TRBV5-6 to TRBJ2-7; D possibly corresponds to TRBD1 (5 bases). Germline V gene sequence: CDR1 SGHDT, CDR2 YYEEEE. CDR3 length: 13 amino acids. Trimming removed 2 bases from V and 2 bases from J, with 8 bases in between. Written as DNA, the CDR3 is TGTGCCAGCAGCTTCCAGGGCCCCTACGAGCAGTACGTC. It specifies CASSFQGPYEQYV.

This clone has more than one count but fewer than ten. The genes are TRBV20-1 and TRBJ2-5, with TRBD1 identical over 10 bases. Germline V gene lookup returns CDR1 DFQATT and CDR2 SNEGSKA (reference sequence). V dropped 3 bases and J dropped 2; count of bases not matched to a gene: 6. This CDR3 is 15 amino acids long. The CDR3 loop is CSASQDRGTQETQYF. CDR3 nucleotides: TGCAGTGCTAGTCAGGACAGGGGGACACAAGAGACCCAGTACTTC.

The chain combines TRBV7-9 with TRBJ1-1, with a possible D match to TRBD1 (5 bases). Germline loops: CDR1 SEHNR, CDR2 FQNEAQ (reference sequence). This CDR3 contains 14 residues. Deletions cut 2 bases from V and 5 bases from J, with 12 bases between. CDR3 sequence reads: CASSLSQGWTEAFF. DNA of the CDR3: TGTGCCAGCAGCTTAAGCCAGGGATGGACTGAAGCTTTCTTT. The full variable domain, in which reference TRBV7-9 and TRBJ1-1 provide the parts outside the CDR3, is DTGVSQNPRHKITKRGQNVTFRCDPISEHNRLYWYRQTLGQGPEFLTYFQNEAQLEKSRLLSDRFSAERPKGSFSTLEIQRTEQGDSAMYLCASSLSQGWTEAFFGQGTRLTVV.

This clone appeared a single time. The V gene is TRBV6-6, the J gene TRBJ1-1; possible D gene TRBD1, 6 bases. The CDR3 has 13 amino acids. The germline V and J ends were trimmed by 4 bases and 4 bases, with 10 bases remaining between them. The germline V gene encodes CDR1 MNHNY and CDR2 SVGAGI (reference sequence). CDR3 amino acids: CASSSQGPTEAFF. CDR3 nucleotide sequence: TGTGCCAGCAGTTCACAGGGACCCACTGAAGCTTTCTTT.

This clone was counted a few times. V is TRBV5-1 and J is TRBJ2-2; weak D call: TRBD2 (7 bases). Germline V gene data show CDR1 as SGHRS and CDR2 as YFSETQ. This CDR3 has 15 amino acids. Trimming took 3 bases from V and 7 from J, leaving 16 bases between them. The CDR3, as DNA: TGCGCCAGCAGCTGGACGGACGGGGGGCACGGGGAGCTGTTTTTT. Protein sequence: CASSWTDGGHGELFF.

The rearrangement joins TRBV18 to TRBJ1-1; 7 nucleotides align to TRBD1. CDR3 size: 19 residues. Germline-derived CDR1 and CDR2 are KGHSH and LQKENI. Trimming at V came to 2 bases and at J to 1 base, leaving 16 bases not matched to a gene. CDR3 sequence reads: CASSPIEAGGGLWNTEAFF. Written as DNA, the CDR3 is TGTGCCAGCTCACCAATCGAGGCAGGGGGAGGACTATGGAACACTGAAGCTTTCTTT.

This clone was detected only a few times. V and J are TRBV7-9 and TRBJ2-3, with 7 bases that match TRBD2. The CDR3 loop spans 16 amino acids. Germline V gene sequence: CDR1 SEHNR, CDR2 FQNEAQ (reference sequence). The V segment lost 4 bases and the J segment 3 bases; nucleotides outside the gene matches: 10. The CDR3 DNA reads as TGTGCCAGCAGCTCGATAGGGAGGGCCTCGACAGATACGCAGTATTTT. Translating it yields CASSSIGRASTDTQYF. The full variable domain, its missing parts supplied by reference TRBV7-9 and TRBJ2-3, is DTGVSQNPRHKITKRGQNVTFRCDPISEHNRLYWYRQTLGQGPEFLTYFQNEAQLEKSRLLSDRFSAERPKGSFSTLEIQRTEQGDSAMYLCASSSIGRASTDTQYFGPGTRLTVL.

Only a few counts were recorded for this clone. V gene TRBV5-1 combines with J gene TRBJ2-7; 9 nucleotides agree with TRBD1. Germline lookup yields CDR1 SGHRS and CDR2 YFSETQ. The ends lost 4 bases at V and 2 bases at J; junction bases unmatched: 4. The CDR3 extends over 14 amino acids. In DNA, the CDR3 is TGCGCCAGCAGCCGGGGGACAGGGACCTACGAGCAGTACTTC. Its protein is CASSRGTGTYEQYF.

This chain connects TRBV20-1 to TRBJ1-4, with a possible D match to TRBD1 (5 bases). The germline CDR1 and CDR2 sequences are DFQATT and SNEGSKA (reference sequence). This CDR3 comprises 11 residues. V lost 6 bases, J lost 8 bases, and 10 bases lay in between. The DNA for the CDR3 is TGCAGTGCGGACATTGGCGAAAAACTGTTTTTT. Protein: CSADIGEKLFF.

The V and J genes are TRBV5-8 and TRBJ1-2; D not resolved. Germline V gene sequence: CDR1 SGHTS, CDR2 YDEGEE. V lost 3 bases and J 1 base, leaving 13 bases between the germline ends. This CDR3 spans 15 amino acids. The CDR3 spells CASSWVGVLNYGYTF. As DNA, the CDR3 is TGTGCCAGCAGCTGGGTCGGGGTACTTAACTATGGCTACACCTTC.

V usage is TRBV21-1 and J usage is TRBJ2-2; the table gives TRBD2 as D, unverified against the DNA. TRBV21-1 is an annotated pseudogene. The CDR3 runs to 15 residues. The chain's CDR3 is CAQRGGRARTGELFF. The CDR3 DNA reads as TGTGCCCAACGCGGTGGGAGGGCCAGGACCGGGGAGCTGTTTTTT.

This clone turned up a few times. The CDR3, as DNA: TGTGCCAGTACTACAGGGGGGGCTGAAGCTTTCTTT. Encoded protein: CASTTGGAEAFF. The J gene is TRBJ1-1, the V gene TRBV7-9, with TRBD1 matching over 8 bases. The V segment lost 9 bases and the J segment 6 bases; nucleotides outside the gene matches: 6. CDR1 SEHNR and CDR2 FQNEAQ come from the germline V gene (reference sequence). The CDR3 runs 12 residues.

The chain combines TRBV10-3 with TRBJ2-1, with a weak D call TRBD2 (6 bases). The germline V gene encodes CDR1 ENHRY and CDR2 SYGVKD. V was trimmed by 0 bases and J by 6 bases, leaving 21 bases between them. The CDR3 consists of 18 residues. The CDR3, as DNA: TGTGCCATCAGTGAGTCCGAGACCCCGGTTGGGGGAGGCAATGAGCAGTTCTTC. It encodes CAISESETPVGGGNEQFF.

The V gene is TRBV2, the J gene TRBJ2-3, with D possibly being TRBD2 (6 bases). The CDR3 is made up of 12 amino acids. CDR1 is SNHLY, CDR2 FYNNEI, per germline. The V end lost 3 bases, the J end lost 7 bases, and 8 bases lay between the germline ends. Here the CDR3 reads CASSEEGYTQYF. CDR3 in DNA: TGTGCCAGCAGTGAGGAGGGGTATACGCAGTATTTT.

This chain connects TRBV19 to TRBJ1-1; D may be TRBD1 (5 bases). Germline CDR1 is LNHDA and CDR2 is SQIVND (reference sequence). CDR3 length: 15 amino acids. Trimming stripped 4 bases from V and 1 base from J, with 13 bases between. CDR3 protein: CASSNDRHANTEAFF. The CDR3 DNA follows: TGTGCCAGTAGTAACGACAGACACGCGAACACTGAAGCTTTCTTT. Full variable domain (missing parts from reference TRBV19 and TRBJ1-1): DGGITQSPKYLFRKEGQNVTLSCEQNLNHDAMYWYRQDPGQGLRLIYYSQIVNDFQKGDIAEGYSVSREKKESFPLTVTSAQKNPTAFYLCASSNDRHANTEAFFGQGTRLTVV.

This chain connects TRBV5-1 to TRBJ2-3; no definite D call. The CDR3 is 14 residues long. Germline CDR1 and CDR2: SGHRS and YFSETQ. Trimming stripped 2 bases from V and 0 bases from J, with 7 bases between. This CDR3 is CASSFDSSTDTQYF. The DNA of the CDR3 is TGCGCCAGCAGCTTCGACTCCAGCACAGATACGCAGTATTTT.

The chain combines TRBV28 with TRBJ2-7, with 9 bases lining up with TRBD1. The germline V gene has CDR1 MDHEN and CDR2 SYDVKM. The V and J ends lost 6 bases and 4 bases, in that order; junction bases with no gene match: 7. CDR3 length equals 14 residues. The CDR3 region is CASRRQGVGYEQYF. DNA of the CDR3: TGTGCCAGCAGACGACAGGGGGTAGGATACGAGCAGTACTTC.

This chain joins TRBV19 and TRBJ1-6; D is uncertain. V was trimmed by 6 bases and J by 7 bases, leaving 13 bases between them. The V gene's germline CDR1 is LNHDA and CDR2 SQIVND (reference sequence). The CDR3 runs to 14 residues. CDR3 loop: CASRPGTDNSPLHF. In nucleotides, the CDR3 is TGTGCCAGTAGGCCTGGAACAGACAATTCACCCCTCCACTTT. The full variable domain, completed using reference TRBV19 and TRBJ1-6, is DGGITQSPKYLFRKEGQNVTLSCEQNLNHDAMYWYRQDPGQGLRLIYYSQIVNDFQKGDIAEGYSVSREKKESFPLTVTSAQKNPTAFYLCASRPGTDNSPLHFGNGTRLTVT.

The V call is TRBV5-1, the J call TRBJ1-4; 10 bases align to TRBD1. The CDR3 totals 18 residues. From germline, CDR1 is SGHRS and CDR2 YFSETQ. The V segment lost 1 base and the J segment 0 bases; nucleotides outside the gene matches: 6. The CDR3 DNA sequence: TGCGCCAGCAGCTTGACCGGGACAGGGGTTGCAACTAATGAAAAACTGTTTTTT. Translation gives CASSLTGTGVATNEKLFF.

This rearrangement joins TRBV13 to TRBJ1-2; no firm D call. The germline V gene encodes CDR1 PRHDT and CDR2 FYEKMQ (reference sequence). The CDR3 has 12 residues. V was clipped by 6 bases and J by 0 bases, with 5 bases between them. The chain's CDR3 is CASRRSNYGYTF. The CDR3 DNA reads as TGTGCCAGCAGGAGGTCTAACTATGGCTACACCTTC.

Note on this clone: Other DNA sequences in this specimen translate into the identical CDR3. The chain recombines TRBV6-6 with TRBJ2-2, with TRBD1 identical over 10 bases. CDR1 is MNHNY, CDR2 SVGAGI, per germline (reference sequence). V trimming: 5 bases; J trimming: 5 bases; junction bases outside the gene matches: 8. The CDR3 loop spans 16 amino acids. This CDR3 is CASSPPGQGRTGELFF. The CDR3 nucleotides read TGTGCCAGCAGTCCCCCGGGACAGGGGCGAACCGGGGAGCTGTTTTTT.

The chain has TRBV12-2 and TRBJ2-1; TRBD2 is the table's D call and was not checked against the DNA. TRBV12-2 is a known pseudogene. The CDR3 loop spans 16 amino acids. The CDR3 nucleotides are TGTGCAAGTCGCTTAGATCTCGGGAACTCCTACAATGAGCAGTTCTTC. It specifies CASRLDLGNSYNEQFF.

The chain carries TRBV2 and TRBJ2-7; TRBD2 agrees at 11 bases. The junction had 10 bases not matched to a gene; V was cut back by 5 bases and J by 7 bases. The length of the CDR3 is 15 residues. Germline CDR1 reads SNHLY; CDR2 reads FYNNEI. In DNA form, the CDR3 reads TGTGCCAGCAGTAGACGAACTAGCGGGAGTGAAGAGCAGTACTTC. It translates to CASSRRTSGSEEQYF.

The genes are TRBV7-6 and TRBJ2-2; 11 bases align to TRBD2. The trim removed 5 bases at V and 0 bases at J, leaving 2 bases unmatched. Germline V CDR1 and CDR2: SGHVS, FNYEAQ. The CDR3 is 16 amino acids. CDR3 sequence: CASSGLAGANTGELFF. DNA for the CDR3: TGTGCCAGCAGCGGACTAGCGGGCGCGAACACCGGGGAGCTGTTTTTT.

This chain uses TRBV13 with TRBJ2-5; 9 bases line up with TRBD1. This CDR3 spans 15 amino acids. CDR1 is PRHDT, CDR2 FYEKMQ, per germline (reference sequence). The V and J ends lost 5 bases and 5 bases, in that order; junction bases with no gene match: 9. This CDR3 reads CASSPRQGVGETQYF. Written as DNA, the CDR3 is TGTGCCAGCAGCCCCCGACAGGGGGTGGGCGAGACCCAGTACTTC.

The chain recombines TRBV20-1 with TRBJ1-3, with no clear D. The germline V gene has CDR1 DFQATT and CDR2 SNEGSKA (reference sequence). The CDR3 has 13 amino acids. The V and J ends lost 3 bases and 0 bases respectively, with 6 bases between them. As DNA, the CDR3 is TGCAGTGCTAGTGCCAGCTCTGGAAACACCATATATTTT. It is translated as CSASASSGNTIYF.